The text below deals with one T cell receptor (beta chain). Its target is unknown. This record belongs to a study of Ad26.COV2.S vaccination and SARS-CoV-2 variants. About the research overall: Once, or twice with 56 days between doses, Ad26.COV2.S was given intramuscularly.

Whole-study findings and limits: Measures of TCR breadth and depth may have fallen short of total T cell responses.

J lost 5 bases, V lost 2 bases, and 4 bases had no gene match. The CDR3 is 15 amino acids. The germline V gene has CDR1 SEHNR and CDR2 FQNEAQ (reference sequence). The sample's treatment: around 19 received Ad26.COV2.S at low or high dose, single or two shots; 5 received placebo; per-sample allocation not given. Sampling was done on day 63 after the first vaccine or placebo injection. An adult of 18-55 years in Boston served as donor. Participants' vaccine, an Ad26 vector, delivered Wuhan-strain SARS-CoV-2 spike. Clones were read by immunoSEQ multiplex PCR, and TCRdb kept only the in-frame ones, dropping some. The sample lists about 380,000 clones, approximately 83% occurring once.

This clonotype originated in a person aged 18-60 years who received the Ad26.COV2.S COVID-19 vaccine or a placebo. The V and J genes are TRBV7-9 and TRBJ2-1, with TRBD2 identical over 9 bases. The specimen comprised peripheral blood, sampled in a trial of Ad26.COV2.S vaccine versus placebo. This CDR3 is CASSLSLAGNNEQFF. The CDR3 region has the DNA TGTGCCAGCAGCTTATCGCTAGCGGGAAACAATGAGCAGTTCTTC.